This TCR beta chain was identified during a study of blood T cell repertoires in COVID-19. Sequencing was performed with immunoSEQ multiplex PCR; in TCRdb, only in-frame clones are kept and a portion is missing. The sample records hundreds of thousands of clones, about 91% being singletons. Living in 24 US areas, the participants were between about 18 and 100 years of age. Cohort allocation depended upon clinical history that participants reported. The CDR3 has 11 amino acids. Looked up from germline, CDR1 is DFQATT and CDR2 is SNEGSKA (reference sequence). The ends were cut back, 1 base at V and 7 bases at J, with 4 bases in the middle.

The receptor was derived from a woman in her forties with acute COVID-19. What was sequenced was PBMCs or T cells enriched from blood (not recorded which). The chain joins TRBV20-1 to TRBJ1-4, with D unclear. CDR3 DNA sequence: TGCAGTGCTAGAGGTAGTGAAAAACTGTTTTTT. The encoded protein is CSARGSEKLFF.